This entry features one T cell receptor beta chain sequence. The entry originates in a study of blood T cell repertoires in COVID-19. About the research overall: Material from acute and convalescent COVID-19 was sourced from the United States, Italy and Spain. T cells, B-cell-depleted T cells, or PBMCs provided the cDNA or gDNA that served as material.

The CDR3 contains 13 residues. The germline V gene has CDR1 LNHNV and CDR2 YYDKDF (reference sequence). Losses at the gene ends were 0 bases for V and 13 bases for J; bases not matched to a gene: 6. Participants had their cohort set by participant-reported clinical history. Two negative PCRs, clearance, or symptom resolution had been documented for recovered Cohort 3 donors. The data were produced by immunoSEQ multiplex PCR, yet TCRdb's version contains in-frame clones alone and is incomplete. This table has 150,000 to 250,000 clones, 80% to 85% appearing once. Sequenced sample: PBMCs or T cells enriched from blood (not recorded which). The source of this sequence is a man in his forties who had recovered from COVID-19. V and J are TRBV15 and TRBJ2-7; TRBD1 matches at 10 bases. The CDR3 DNA follows: TGTGCCACCAGCAGAGATCGGGACAGGGGTCGATACTTC. It is translated as CATSRDRDRGRYF.